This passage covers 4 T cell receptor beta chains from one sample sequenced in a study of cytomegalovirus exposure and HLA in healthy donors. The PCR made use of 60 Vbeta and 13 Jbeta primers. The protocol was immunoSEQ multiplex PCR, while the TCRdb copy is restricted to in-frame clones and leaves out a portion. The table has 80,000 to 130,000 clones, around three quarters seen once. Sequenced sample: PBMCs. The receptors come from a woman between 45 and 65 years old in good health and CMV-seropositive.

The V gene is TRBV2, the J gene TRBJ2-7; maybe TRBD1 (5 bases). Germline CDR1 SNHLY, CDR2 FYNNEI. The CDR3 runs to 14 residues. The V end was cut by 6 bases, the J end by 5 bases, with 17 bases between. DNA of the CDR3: TGTGCCAGCAGCCTGAGGAGCTTCAGGGACGAGCAGTACTTC. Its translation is CASSLRSFRDEQYF.

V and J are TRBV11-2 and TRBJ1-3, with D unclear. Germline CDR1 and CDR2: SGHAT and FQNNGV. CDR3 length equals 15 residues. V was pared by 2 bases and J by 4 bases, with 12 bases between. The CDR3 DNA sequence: TGTGCCAGCAGCTTATCGAGGATCACGGGAAACACCATATATTTT. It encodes CASSLSRITGNTIYF.

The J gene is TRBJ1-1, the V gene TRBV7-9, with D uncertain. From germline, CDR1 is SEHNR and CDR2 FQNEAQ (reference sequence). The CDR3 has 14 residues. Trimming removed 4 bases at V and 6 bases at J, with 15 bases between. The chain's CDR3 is CASSWDRGAAEAFF. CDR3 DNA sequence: TGTGCCAGCAGCTGGGATCGGGGTGCGGCTGAAGCTTTCTTT.

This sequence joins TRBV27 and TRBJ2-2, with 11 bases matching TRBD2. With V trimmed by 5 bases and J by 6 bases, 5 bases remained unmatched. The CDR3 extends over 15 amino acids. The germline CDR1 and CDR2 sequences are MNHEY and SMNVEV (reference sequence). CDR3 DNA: TGTGCCAGCAGTATTAGCGGGAGGGCCTCCGGGGAGCTGTTTTTT. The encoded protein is CASSISGRASGELFF.